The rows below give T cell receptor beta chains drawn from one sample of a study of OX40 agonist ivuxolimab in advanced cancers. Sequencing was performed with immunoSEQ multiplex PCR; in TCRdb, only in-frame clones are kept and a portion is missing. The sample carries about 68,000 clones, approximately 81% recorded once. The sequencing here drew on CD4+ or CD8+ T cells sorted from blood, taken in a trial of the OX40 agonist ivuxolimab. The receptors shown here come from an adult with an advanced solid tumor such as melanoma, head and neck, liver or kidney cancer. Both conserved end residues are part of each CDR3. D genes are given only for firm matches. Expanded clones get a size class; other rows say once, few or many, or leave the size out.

cdr3_aa: CASSLGASRQETQYF; cdr3_nt: TGTGCCAGCAGCTTAGGGGCTAGCCGCCAAGAGACCCAGTACTTC; clone_size: NA; d_call: NA; cdr3_length: 15; j_call: TRBJ2-5; v_call: TRBV7-2
cdr3_aa: CASRNPRTGDTEAFF; cdr3_nt: TGTGCCAGTAGAAACCCACGGACAGGGGACACTGAAGCTTTCTTT; clone_size: once; d_call: TRBD1; cdr3_length: 15; j_call: TRBJ1-1; v_call: TRBV19
cdr3_aa: CASSTDSVSYGYTF; cdr3_nt: TGTGCCAGCTCAACCGACAGTGTTAGCTATGGCTACACCTTC; clone_size: NA; d_call: NA; cdr3_length: 14; j_call: TRBJ1-2; v_call: TRBV18
cdr3_aa: CASSWTGRETQYF; cdr3_nt: TGTGCCAGCAGCTGGACAGGGAGGGAGACCCAGTACTTC; clone_size: few; d_call: TRBD1; cdr3_length: 13; j_call: TRBJ2-5; v_call: TRBV7-9
cdr3_aa: CASSLAGTNTGELFF; cdr3_nt: TGCGCCAGCAGCCTAGCGGGGACGAACACCGGGGAGCTGTTTTTT; clone_size: NA; d_call: TRBD2; cdr3_length: 15; j_call: TRBJ2-2; v_call: TRBV5-1
cdr3_aa: CASGVSSGANVLTF; cdr3_nt: TGTGCCAGTGGGGTTTCCTCTGGGGCCAACGTCCTGACTTTC; clone_size: NA; d_call: NA; cdr3_length: 14; j_call: TRBJ2-6; v_call: TRBV6-5
cdr3_aa: CASAWDRENGYTF; cdr3_nt: TGTGCCAGCGCCTGGGACAGGGAGAATGGCTACACCTTC; clone_size: NA; d_call: TRBD1; cdr3_length: 13; j_call: TRBJ1-2; v_call: TRBV6-5
cdr3_aa: CASSPGDGGTEAFF; cdr3_nt: TGTGCCAGCAGTCCAGGGGACGGGGGCACTGAAGCTTTCTTT; clone_size: NA; d_call: NA; cdr3_length: 14; j_call: TRBJ1-1; v_call: TRBV11-2
cdr3_aa: CASSTNQGLGETQYF; cdr3_nt: TGTGCCAGCAGCACAAACCAGGGGTTGGGGGAGACCCAGTACTTC; clone_size: NA; d_call: NA; cdr3_length: 15; j_call: TRBJ2-5; v_call: TRBV5-5
cdr3_aa: CASSWKSAPGHEQYF; cdr3_nt: TGTGCCAGCAGTTGGAAATCGGCCCCTGGTCACGAGCAGTACTTC; clone_size: once; d_call: NA; cdr3_length: 15; j_call: TRBJ2-7; v_call: TRBV27
cdr3_aa: CASSLQGSDGYTF; cdr3_nt: TGTGCCAGCAGTTTACAGGGGTCGGATGGCTACACCTTC; clone_size: NA; d_call: TRBD1; cdr3_length: 13; j_call: TRBJ1-2; v_call: TRBV25-1
cdr3_aa: CASSPTGEETQYF; cdr3_nt: TGTGCCAGCAGCCCAACAGGGGAGGAGACCCAGTACTTC; clone_size: NA; d_call: TRBD1; cdr3_length: 13; j_call: TRBJ2-5; v_call: TRBV5-5
cdr3_aa: CASSPDRVYSNEQFF; cdr3_nt: TGCGCCAGCAGCCCGGACAGGGTGTACTCCAATGAGCAGTTCTTC; clone_size: NA; d_call: TRBD1; cdr3_length: 15; j_call: TRBJ2-1; v_call: TRBV5-1
cdr3_aa: CASSSPTNTGELFF; cdr3_nt: TGTGCCAGCAGCTCTCCTACGAACACCGGGGAGCTGTTTTTT; clone_size: NA; d_call: NA; cdr3_length: 14; j_call: TRBJ2-2; v_call: TRBV9
cdr3_aa: CASSLGQGGWGEKLFF; cdr3_nt: TGTGCCAGCAGCTTGGGACAGGGTGGATGGGGTGAAAAACTGTTTTTT; clone_size: NA; d_call: TRBD1; cdr3_length: 16; j_call: TRBJ1-4; v_call: TRBV5-8
cdr3_aa: CASSLVVSSYEQYF; cdr3_nt: TGTGCCAGCAGCTTAGTGGTCAGTTCCTACGAGCAGTACTTC; clone_size: NA; d_call: NA; cdr3_length: 14; j_call: TRBJ2-7; v_call: TRBV7-9
cdr3_aa: CASSLGLDQPQHF; cdr3_nt: TGTGCCAGCAGCTTAGGACTCGACCAGCCCCAGCATTTT; clone_size: NA; d_call: NA; cdr3_length: 13; j_call: TRBJ1-5; v_call: TRBV7-2
cdr3_aa: CASTSTANTEAFF; cdr3_nt: TGTGCCAGCACTTCTACAGCGAACACTGAAGCTTTCTTT; clone_size: NA; d_call: NA; cdr3_length: 13; j_call: TRBJ1-1; v_call: TRBV6-1
cdr3_aa: CASSLYGTTNEKLFF; cdr3_nt: TGCGCCAGCAGCTTGTACGGGACAACTAATGAAAAACTGTTTTTT; clone_size: few; d_call: NA; cdr3_length: 15; j_call: TRBJ1-4; v_call: TRBV5-1
cdr3_aa: CASSSPYREGYTF; cdr3_nt: TGTGCCAGCAGTTCCCCCTACAGGGAGGGCTACACCTTC; clone_size: NA; d_call: NA; cdr3_length: 13; j_call: TRBJ1-2; v_call: TRBV6-5
cdr3_aa: CASSLGPSGELFF; cdr3_nt: TGCGCCAGCAGCTTGGGTCCTTCCGGGGAGCTGTTTTTT; clone_size: NA; d_call: NA; cdr3_length: 13; j_call: TRBJ2-2; v_call: TRBV5-1
cdr3_aa: CASSQDLALEGYTF; cdr3_nt: TGCGCCAGCAGCCAAGATCTGGCTTTGGAAGGCTACACCTTC; clone_size: many; d_call: NA; cdr3_length: 14; j_call: TRBJ1-2; v_call: TRBV4-3
cdr3_aa: CASSLVGGSTEAFF; cdr3_nt: TGCGCCAGCAGCTTGGTGGGGGGAAGCACTGAAGCTTTCTTT; clone_size: once; d_call: NA; cdr3_length: 14; j_call: TRBJ1-1; v_call: TRBV5-1
cdr3_aa: CASSTGTDTEAFF; cdr3_nt: TGTGCCAGTAGTACGGGGACGGACACTGAAGCTTTCTTT; clone_size: NA; d_call: NA; cdr3_length: 13; j_call: TRBJ1-1; v_call: TRBV19
cdr3_aa: CASSPRWLTNEKLFF; cdr3_nt: TGTGCCAGCAGCCCTAGGTGGTTGACTAATGAAAAACTGTTTTTT; clone_size: NA; d_call: NA; cdr3_length: 15; j_call: TRBJ1-4; v_call: TRBV7-8
cdr3_aa: CASSEWAGGQNEQFF; cdr3_nt: TGTGCCAGCAGTGAATGGGCAGGGGGCCAGAATGAGCAGTTCTTC; clone_size: NA; d_call: TRBD1; cdr3_length: 15; j_call: TRBJ2-1; v_call: TRBV25-1
cdr3_aa: CASSETFTGTGVGTEAFF; cdr3_nt: TGTGCCAGCAGTGAAACTTTTACCGGGACAGGGGTTGGCACTGAAGCTTTCTTT; clone_size: NA; d_call: TRBD1; cdr3_length: 18; j_call: TRBJ1-1; v_call: TRBV6-1
cdr3_aa: CASSPTSGGLQETQYF; cdr3_nt: TGTGCCAGCAGCCCGACTAGCGGGGGCCTCCAAGAGACCCAGTACTTC; clone_size: NA; d_call: TRBD2; cdr3_length: 16; j_call: TRBJ2-5; v_call: TRBV5-4
cdr3_aa: CASSQTAGGSPTDTQYF; cdr3_nt: TGCGCCAGCAGCCAAACGGCGGGGGGTTCCCCCACAGATACGCAGTATTTT; clone_size: once; d_call: TRBD2; cdr3_length: 17; j_call: TRBJ2-3; v_call: TRBV4-3